This passage covers 14 T cell receptor beta chains from one sample sequenced in a study of T-cell memory formation after mild COVID-19. TCRdb passed the 5' RACE reads through MiXCR, listing each CDR3 protein once. The table includes roughly 220,000 distinct CDR3 sequences, approximately 10% detected once. Source material: PBMCs or a T cell subset sorted from them (not recorded which). These receptor sequences come from a man younger than 30 who had mild COVID-19 (a few samples of this study predate the infection). Cell type and time point are not known.

This clonotype appeared many times. The chain is built from TRBV5-1 and TRBJ2-3, with 11 bases lining up with TRBD2. Germline V CDR1 and CDR2: SGHRS, YFSETQ. This CDR3 has 16 amino acids. V was pared by 3 bases and J by 2 bases, with 5 bases of the junction left unmatched. The CDR3 DNA reads TGCGCCAGCAGCTCGCTAGCGGGGGGACTCACAGATACGCAGTATTTT. The encoded protein is CASSSLAGGLTDTQYF.

The chain employs TRBV11-3 and TRBJ2-5; D remains ambiguous. The V gene's germline CDR1 is SGHNT and CDR2 YENEEA. With 5 bases removed from V and 2 bases from J, the gap between germline ends came to 6 bases. This CDR3 spans 12 amino acids. CDR3 protein: CASSTDQETQYF. Here the CDR3 DNA reads TGTGCCAGCAGCACGGATCAAGAGACCCAGTACTTC. Full variable domain (missing parts from reference TRBV11-3 and TRBJ2-5): EAGVVQSPRYKIIEKKQPVAFWCNPISGHNTLYWYLQNLGQGPELLIRYENEEAVDDSQLPKDRFSAERLKGVDSTLKIQPAELGDSAVYLCASSTDQETQYFGPGTRLLVL.

This clonotype was detected ten times or more. The chain has TRBV6-5 and TRBJ2-1; 8 bases fit TRBD1. CDR3 size: 15 residues. CDR1 is MNHEY, CDR2 SVGAGI, per germline. Losses at the gene ends were 7 bases for V and 4 bases for J; bases not matched to a gene: 9. CDR3 sequence: CASTVAGGEYNEQFF. The CDR3 bases are TGTGCCAGCACCGTTGCAGGGGGCGAGTACAATGAGCAGTTCTTC.

J is TRBJ2-7 and V is TRBV19; a possible D gene is TRBD1 (5 bases). This CDR3 is built from 14 residues. V lost 7 bases, J lost 3 bases, and 16 bases lay in between. Germline V gene data show CDR1 as LNHDA and CDR2 as SQIVND (reference sequence). The CDR3 sequence: CASKPRAGRYEQYF. The CDR3 DNA reads as TGTGCCAGTAAACCCCGGGCAGGGCGCTACGAGCAGTACTTC.

This clonotype has at least ten counts. The chain uses TRBV12-3 or TRBV12-4 and TRBJ2-7, with D possibly matching TRBD1 (7 bases). The CDR3 is made up of 14 amino acids. Trimming cost V 6 bases and J 2 bases, with 14 bases left between them. CDR3 DNA sequence: TGTGCCAGCAGGCGACAGGGAGGTCCCTACGAGCAGTACTTC. Its protein product is CASRRQGGPYEQYF.

This clonotype was recorded a few times. The gene calls are TRBV7-2 and TRBJ1-5; possibly TRBD1 for D (6 bases). V lost 1 base and J lost 6, with 13 bases in between. CDR1 is SGHTA and CDR2 is FQGNSA in the germline V gene. CDR3 length equals 15 residues. CDR3 coding DNA: TGTGCCAGCAGCTTAGTACAGGGTAGAGGTCAGCCCCAGCATTTT. It translates to CASSLVQGRGQPQHF.

J is TRBJ1-5 and V is TRBV20-1, with a weak D call TRBD1 (5 bases). The CDR3 is made up of 13 amino acids. V gave up 4 bases and J gave up 3 bases, with 10 bases separating them. CDR1 is DFQATT and CDR2 is SNEGSKA in the germline V gene (reference sequence). The CDR3 is CSAIQGYNQPQHF. The CDR3 nucleotides read TGCAGTGCTATCCAGGGTTACAATCAGCCCCAGCATTTT.

There are a few counts of this clonotype. The chain couples TRBV29-1 to TRBJ2-3, with D perhaps being TRBD1 or TRBD2 (5 bases each). The length of the CDR3 is 13 residues. Germline loops: CDR1 SQVTM, CDR2 ANQGSEA. V lost 2 bases and J lost 2, with 8 bases in between. CDR3 loop: CSVERDHTDTQYF. The CDR3 coding sequence is TGCAGCGTTGAACGGGACCACACAGATACGCAGTATTTT.

The chain has TRBV5-1 and TRBJ2-5; 9 bases are shared with TRBD2. V lost 1 base to trimming and J lost 1 base; unmatched junction nucleotides: 2. This CDR3 comprises 15 residues. CDR1 is SGHRS, CDR2 YFSETQ, per germline. The CDR3 DNA reads as TGCGCCAGCAGCTTGAATAGCGGGGGCCAAGAGACCCAGTACTTC. This gives the protein CASSLNSGGQETQYF.

The V and J genes are TRBV28 and TRBJ1-2, with 7 bases aligning to TRBD1. CDR3 length: 14 amino acids. Germline lookup yields CDR1 MDHEN and CDR2 SYDVKM. The V segment lost 1 base and the J segment 7 bases; nucleotides outside the gene matches: 6. The CDR3 protein is CASSLSLGQRGYTF. CDR3 bases: TGTGCCAGCAGTTTATCCTTGGGACAGCGTGGCTACACCTTC.

In its sample, this clonotype was seen a few times. The V and J genes are TRBV7-2 and TRBJ2-1; the match to TRBD2 covers 8 bases. Germline CDR1 reads SGHTA; CDR2 reads FQGNSA. The CDR3 loop spans 15 amino acids. The trim removed 3 bases at V and 8 bases at J, leaving 9 bases unmatched. The CDR3 coding sequence is TGTGCCAGCAGCTTTGGACGGGGGGGCTTAGATGAGCAGTTCTTC. This gives the protein CASSFGRGGLDEQFF.

This clonotype was detected many times. This sequence joins TRBV5-1 and TRBJ1-5; a weak D match, TRBD1 (5 bases). Germline V gene lookup returns CDR1 SGHRS and CDR2 YFSETQ. The ends were cut back, 2 bases at V and 4 bases at J, with 10 bases in the middle. This CDR3 spans 14 amino acids. As DNA, the CDR3 is TGCGCCAGCAGCTTTGGGGACGGGAATCAGCCCCAGCATTTT. Amino acid sequence: CASSFGDGNQPQHF.

This clonotype has a handful of counts. This rearrangement joins TRBV6-1 to TRBJ2-5; no clear D gene. Per the germline V gene, CDR1 is MNHNS and CDR2 is SASEGT. Trimming took 5 bases from V and 4 from J, leaving 11 bases between them. This CDR3 contains 13 residues. CDR3 sequence reads: CASSRDWGETQYF. The CDR3 DNA is TGTGCCAGCAGTAGGGATTGGGGAGAGACCCAGTACTTC.

This clonotype has more than one count but fewer than ten. This chain connects TRBV18 to TRBJ2-3; 11 nucleotides align to TRBD2. The V and J ends lost 3 bases and 5 bases, in that order; junction bases with no gene match: 4. Germline loops: CDR1 KGHSH, CDR2 LQKENI. The CDR3 is made up of 15 amino acids. The CDR3 DNA follows: TGTGCCAGCTCACCTAGCGGGGGGGCACGAGATACGCAGTATTTT. This encodes CASSPSGGARDTQYF. The full variable domain, rest sourced from reference TRBV18 and TRBJ2-3, is NAGVMQNPRHLVRRRGQEARLRCSPMKGHSHVYWYRQLPEEGLKFMVYLQKENIIDESGMPKERFSAEFPKEGPSILRIQQVVRGDSAAYFCASSPSGGARDTQYFGPGTRLTVL.